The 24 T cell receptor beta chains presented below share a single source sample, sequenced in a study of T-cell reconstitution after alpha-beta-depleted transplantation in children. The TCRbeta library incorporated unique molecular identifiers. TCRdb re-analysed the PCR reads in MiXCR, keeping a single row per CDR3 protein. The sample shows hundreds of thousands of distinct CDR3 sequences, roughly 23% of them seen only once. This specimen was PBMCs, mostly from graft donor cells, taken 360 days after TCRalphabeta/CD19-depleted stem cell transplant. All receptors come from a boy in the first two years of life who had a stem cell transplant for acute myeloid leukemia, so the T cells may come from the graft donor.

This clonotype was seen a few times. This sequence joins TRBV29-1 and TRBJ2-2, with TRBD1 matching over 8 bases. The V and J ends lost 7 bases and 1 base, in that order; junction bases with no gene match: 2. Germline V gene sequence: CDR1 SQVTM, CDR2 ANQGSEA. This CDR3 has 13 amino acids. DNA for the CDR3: TGCAGCGACGGACAGGGGAACACCGGGGAGCTGTTTTTT. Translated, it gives CSDGQGNTGELFF.

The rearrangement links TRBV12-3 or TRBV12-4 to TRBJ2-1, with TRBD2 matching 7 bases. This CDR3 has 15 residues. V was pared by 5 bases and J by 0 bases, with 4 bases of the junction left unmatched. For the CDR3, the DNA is TGTGCCAGCAGTGGGGGGGTCAGCTCCTACAATGAGCAGTTCTTC. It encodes CASSGGVSSYNEQFF.

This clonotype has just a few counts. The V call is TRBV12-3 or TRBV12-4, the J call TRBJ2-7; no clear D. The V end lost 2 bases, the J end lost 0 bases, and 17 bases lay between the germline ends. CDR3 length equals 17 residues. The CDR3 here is CASSLQSARRDSYEQYV. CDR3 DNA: TGTGCCAGCAGTTTACAATCGGCCCGAAGGGACTCCTACGAGCAGTACGTC.

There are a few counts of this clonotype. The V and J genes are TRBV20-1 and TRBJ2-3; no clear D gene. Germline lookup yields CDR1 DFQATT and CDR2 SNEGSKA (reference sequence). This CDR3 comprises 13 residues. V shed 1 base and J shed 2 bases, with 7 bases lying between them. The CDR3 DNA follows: TGCAGTGCTAGAGTCCAGGTCACAGATACGCAGTATTTT. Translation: CSARVQVTDTQYF.

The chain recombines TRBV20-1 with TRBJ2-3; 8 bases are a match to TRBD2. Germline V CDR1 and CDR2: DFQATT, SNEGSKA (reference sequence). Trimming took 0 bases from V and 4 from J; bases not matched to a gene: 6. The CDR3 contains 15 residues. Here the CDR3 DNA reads TGCAGTGCTAGAGAGGGGACTAGTAAGGCAGATACGCAGTATTTT. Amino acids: CSAREGTSKADTQYF.

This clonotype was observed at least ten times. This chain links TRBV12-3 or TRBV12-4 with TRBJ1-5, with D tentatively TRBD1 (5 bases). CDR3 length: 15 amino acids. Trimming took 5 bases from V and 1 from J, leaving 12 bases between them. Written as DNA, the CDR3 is TGTGCCAGCAGTCCTAGCTGGGGGAGCAATCAGCCCCAGCATTTT. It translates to CASSPSWGSNQPQHF.

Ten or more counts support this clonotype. The CDR3 DNA sequence: TGTGCCAGCAGCCCAACCGAGGGCTACGAGCAGTACTTC. Translated, it gives CASSPTEGYEQYF. The chain couples TRBV7-9 to TRBJ2-7; perhaps TRBD2 as D (5 bases). The V end was cut by 5 bases, the J end by 3 bases, with 11 bases between. Per the germline V gene, CDR1 is SEHNR and CDR2 is FQNEAQ (reference sequence). CDR3 length equals 13 residues.

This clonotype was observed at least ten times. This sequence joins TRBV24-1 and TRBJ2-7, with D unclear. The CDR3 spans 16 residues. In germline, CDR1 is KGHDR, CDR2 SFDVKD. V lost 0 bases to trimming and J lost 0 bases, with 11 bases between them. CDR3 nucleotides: TGTGCCACCAGTGATTTGAACTTCCTAAACTCCTACGAGCAGTACTTC. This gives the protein CATSDLNFLNSYEQYF.

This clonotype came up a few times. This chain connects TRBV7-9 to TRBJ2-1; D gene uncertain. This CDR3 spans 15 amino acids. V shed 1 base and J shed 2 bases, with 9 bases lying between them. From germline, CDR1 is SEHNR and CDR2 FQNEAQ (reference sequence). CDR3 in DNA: TGTGCCAGCAGCTTAGAGCCGACCGCCTACAATGAGCAGTTCTTC. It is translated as CASSLEPTAYNEQFF.

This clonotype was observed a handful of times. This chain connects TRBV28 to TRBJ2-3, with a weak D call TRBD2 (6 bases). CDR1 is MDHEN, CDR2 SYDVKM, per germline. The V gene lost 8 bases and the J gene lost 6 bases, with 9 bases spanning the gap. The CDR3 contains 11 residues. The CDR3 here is CASLAADTQYF. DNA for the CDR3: TGTGCCAGCTTAGCGGCGGATACGCAGTATTTT.

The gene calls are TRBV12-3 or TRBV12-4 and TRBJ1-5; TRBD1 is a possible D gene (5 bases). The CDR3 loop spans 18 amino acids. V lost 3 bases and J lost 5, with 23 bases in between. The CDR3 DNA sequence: TGTGCCAGCAGTTTCTCGGGGATATACGGTACGGGGGATCAGCCCCAGCATTTT. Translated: CASSFSGIYGTGDQPQHF.

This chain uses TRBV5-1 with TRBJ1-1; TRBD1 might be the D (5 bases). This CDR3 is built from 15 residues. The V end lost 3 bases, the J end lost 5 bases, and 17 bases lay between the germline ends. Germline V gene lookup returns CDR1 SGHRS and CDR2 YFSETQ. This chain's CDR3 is CASSSSAQRGTEAFF. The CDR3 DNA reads TGCGCCAGCAGCTCGAGCGCACAACGGGGGACTGAAGCTTTCTTT. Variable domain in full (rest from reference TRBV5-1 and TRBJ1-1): KAGVTQTPRYLIKTRGQQVTLSCSPISGHRSVSWYQQTPGQGLQFLFEYFSETQRNKGNFPGRFSGRQFSNSRSEMNVSTLELGDSALYLCASSSSAQRGTEAFFGQGTRLTVV.

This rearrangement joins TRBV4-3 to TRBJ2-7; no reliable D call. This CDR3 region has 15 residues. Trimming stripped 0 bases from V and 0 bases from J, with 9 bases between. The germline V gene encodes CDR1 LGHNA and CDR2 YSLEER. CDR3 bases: TGCGCCAGCAGCCAAGACAGGCCGAGCTCCTACGAGCAGTACTTC. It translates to CASSQDRPSSYEQYF.

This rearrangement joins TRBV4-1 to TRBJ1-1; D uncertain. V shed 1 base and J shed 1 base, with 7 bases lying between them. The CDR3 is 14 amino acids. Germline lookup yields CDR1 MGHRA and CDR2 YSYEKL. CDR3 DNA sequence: TGCGCCAGCAGCCAAGTAATAGGGAACACTGAAGCTTTCTTT. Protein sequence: CASSQVIGNTEAFF.

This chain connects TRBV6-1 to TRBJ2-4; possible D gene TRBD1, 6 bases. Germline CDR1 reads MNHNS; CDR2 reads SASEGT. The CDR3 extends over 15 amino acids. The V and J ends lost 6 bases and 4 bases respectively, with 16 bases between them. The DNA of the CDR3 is TGTGCCAGCAGGGGCCTCCGGGACACGAAAAACATTCAGTACTTC. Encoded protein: CASRGLRDTKNIQYF.

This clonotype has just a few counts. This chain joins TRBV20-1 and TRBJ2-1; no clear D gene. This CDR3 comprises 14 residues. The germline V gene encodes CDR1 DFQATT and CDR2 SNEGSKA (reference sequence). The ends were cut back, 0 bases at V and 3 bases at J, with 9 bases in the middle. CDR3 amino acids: CSARDPPFYNEQFF. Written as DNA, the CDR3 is TGCAGTGCTAGAGATCCGCCTTTCTACAATGAGCAGTTCTTC.

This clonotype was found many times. The CDR3 DNA reads as TGCAGTGCTAGGGACGGTGCCTACGAGCAGTACGTC. Amino acid sequence: CSARDGAYEQYV. V and J are TRBV20-1 and TRBJ2-7; the D is unclear. From germline, CDR1 is DFQATT and CDR2 SNEGSKA (reference sequence). With 3 bases removed from V and 2 bases from J, the gap between germline ends came to 8 bases. There are 12 residues in the CDR3.

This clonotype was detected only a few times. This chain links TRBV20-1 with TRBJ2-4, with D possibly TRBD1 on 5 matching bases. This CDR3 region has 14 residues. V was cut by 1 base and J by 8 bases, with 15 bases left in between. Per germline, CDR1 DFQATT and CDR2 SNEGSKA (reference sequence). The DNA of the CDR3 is TGCAGTGCTAGAGCCGTTGGACACTTGGACATTCAGTACTTC. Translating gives CSARAVGHLDIQYF.

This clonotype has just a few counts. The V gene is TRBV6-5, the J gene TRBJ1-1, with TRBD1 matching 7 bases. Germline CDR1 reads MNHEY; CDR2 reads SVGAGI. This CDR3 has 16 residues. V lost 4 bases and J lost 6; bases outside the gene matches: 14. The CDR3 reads CASSSRDSNVLPEAFF. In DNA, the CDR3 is TGTGCCAGCAGTTCCCGGGACAGTAACGTTTTACCTGAAGCTTTCTTT.

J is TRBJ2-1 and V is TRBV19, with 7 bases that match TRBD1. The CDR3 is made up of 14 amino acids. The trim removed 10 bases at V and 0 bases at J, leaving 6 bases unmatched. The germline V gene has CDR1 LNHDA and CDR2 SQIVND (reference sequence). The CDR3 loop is CATSTGSSYNEQFF. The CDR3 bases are TGTGCCACCTCGACAGGGAGCTCCTACAATGAGCAGTTCTTC.

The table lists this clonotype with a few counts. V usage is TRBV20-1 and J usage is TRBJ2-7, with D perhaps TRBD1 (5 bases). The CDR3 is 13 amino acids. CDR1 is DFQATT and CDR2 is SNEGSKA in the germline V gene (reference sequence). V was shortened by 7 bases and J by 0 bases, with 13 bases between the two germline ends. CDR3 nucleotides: TGCAGTGTCGACAGAACCAGCTCCTACGAGCAGTACTTC. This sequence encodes CSVDRTSSYEQYF.

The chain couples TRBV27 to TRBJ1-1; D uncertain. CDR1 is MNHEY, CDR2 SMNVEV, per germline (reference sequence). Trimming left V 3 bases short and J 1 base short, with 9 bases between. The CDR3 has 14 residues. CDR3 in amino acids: CASSFPLGNTEAFF. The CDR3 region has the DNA TGTGCCAGCAGTTTTCCCCTGGGGAACACTGAAGCTTTCTTT.

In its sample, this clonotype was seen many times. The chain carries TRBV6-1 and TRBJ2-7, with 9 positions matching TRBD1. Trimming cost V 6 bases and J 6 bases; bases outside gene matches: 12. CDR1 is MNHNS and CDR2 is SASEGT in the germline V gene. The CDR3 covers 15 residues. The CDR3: CASSPGTGPLGEQYV. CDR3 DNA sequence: TGTGCCAGCAGCCCTGGGACAGGGCCCTTGGGCGAGCAGTACGTC.

The CDR3 here is CSALSPGQGAHGYTF. Written as DNA, the CDR3 is TGCAGTGCCCTATCCCCGGGACAGGGGGCCCATGGCTACACCTTC. The chain joins TRBV20-1 to TRBJ1-2; 12 bases agree with TRBD1. With V trimmed by 6 bases and J by 6 bases, 11 bases remained unmatched. There are 15 residues in the CDR3. CDR1 and CDR2 from the germline V gene are DFQATT and SNEGSKA (reference sequence).